The 6 T cell receptor beta chains below come from one sample, sequenced in a study of blood T cell repertoires in COVID-19. Using immunoSEQ multiplex PCR, the repertoire was profiled, and TCRdb retains in-frame clones only, with some absent. The sample records under 130,000 clones, about four fifths being singletons. The specimen sequenced was peripheral blood. The receptors were gathered from a man aged 80 or over with acute or convalescent COVID-19.

The chain joins TRBV19 to TRBJ1-5; D is uncertain. In germline, CDR1 is LNHDA, CDR2 SQIVND (reference sequence). The V end lost 5 bases, the J end lost 5 bases, and 19 bases lay between the germline ends. The CDR3 has 16 amino acids. The CDR3 region is CASSLRKTRRDQPQHF. CDR3 nucleotide sequence: TGTGCCAGTAGTTTACGAAAGACGCGGCGGGATCAGCCCCAGCATTTT. Filled out from reference TRBV19 and TRBJ1-5, the complete variable domain reads DGGITQSPKYLFRKEGQNVTLSCEQNLNHDAMYWYRQDPGQGLRLIYYSQIVNDFQKGDIAEGYSVSREKKESFPLTVTSAQKNPTAFYLCASSLRKTRRDQPQHFGDGTRLSIL.

The genes are TRBV11-2 and TRBJ1-1; D not resolved. V was cut by 5 bases and J by 0 bases, with 10 bases left in between. The CDR3 length is 14 residues. Germline loops: CDR1 SGHAT, CDR2 FQNNGV. The CDR3 nucleotides read TGTGCCAGCAGCCGCGGATTAATGAACACTGAAGCTTTCTTT. Translation: CASSRGLMNTEAFF. Full variable domain (remainder filled in from reference TRBV11-2 and TRBJ1-1): EAGVAQSPRYKIIEKRQSVAFWCNPISGHATLYWYQQILGQGPKLLIQFQNNGVVDDSQLPKDRFSAERLKGVDSTLKIQPAKLEDSAVYLCASSRGLMNTEAFFGQGTRLTVV.

The chain is built from TRBV18 and TRBJ1-3; TRBD1 aligns across 8 bases. The CDR3 covers 15 residues. Germline lookup yields CDR1 KGHSH and CDR2 LQKENI. V lost 3 bases to trimming and J lost 0 bases; unmatched junction nucleotides: 1. CDR3 nucleotides: TGTGCCAGCTCACCTCAGGGGGCCTCTGGAAACACCATATATTTT. Its translation: CASSPQGASGNTIYF.

V gene TRBV11-2 combines with J gene TRBJ1-2; D gene uncertain. The CDR3 is 13 amino acids. Germline V CDR1 and CDR2: SGHAT, FQNNGV. Trimming removed 1 base at V and 3 bases at J, with 6 bases between. CDR3 DNA sequence: TGTGCCAGCAGCTTAGGAGGGCACTATGGCTACACCTTC. It yields the protein CASSLGGHYGYTF.

The chain couples TRBV4-3 to TRBJ2-5, with a weak D call TRBD2 (5 bases). This CDR3 has 15 amino acids. Trimming cost V 1 base and J 4 bases, with 13 bases left between them. Germline CDR1 is LGHNA and CDR2 is YSLEER. CDR3 DNA sequence: TGCGCCAGCAGCCAAGTTCGAGGGAGCTTAGAGACCCAGTACTTC. Its translation: CASSQVRGSLETQYF.

The chain employs TRBV24-1 and TRBJ2-2; D not resolved. Germline CDR1 reads KGHDR; CDR2 reads SFDVKD. The CDR3 consists of 11 residues. V gave up 9 bases and J gave up 5 bases, with 6 bases separating them. CDR3 region: CATSYTGELFF. In nucleotides, the CDR3 is TGTGCCACCTCGTATACCGGGGAGCTGTTTTTT.